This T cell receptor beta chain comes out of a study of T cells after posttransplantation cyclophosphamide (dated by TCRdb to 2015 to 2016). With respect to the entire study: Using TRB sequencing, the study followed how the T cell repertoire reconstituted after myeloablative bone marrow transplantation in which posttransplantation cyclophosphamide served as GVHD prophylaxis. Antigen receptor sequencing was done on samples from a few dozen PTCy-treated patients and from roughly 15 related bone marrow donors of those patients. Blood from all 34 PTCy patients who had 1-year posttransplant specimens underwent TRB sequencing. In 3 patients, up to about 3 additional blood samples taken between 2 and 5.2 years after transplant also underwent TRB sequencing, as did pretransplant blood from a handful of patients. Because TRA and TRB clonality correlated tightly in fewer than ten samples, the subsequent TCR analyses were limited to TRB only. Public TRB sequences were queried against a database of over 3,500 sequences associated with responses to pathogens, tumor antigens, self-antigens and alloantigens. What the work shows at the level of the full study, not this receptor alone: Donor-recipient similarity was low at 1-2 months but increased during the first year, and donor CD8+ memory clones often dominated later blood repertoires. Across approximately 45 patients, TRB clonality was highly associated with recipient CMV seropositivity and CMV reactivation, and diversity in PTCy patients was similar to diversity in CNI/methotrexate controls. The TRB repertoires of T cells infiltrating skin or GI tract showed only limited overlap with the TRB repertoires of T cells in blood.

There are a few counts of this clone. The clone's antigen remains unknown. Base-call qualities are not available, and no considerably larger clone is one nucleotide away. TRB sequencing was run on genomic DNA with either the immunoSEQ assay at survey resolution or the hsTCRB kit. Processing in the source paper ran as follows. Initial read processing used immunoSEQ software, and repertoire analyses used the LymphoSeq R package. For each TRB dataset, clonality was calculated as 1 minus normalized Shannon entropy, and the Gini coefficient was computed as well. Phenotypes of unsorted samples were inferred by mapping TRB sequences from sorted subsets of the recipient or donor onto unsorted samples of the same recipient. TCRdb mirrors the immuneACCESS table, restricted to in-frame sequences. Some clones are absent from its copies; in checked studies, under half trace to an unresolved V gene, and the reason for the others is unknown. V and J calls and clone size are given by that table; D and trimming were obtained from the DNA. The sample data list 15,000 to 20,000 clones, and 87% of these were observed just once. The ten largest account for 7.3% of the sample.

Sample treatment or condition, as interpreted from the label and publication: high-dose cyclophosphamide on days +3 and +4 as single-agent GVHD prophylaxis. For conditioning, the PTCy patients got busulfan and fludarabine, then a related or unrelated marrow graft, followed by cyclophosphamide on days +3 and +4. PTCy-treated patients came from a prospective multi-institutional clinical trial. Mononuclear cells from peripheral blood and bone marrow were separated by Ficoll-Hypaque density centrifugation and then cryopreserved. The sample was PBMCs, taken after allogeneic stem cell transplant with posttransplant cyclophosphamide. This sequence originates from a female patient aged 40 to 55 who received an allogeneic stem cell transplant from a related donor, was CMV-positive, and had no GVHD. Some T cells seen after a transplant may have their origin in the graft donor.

The DNA reads as follows: TGCGCCAGCAGCCAAGATAACAGCTACTCTGGAAACACCATATATTTT. Its protein product is CASSQDNSYSGNTIYF. Recombination linked TRBV4-3 to TRBJ1-3, with the D gene not confidently named. CDR1 and CDR2 were assigned from the germline V gene as LGHNA and YSLEER. From the cysteine through the phenylalanine, the CDR3 covers 16 amino acids. Only the CDR3 DNA stays, 48 bases, in frame from base 1. V is cut by 0 bases and J by 0 bases, and the space between the germline ends is 9 bases.